Detailed here is one T cell receptor beta chain. From germline, CDR1 is SGHRS and CDR2 YFSETQ. V was pared by 4 bases and J by 7 bases, with 9 bases of the junction left unmatched. There are 15 residues in the CDR3. TCRdb's copy holds only in-frame clones and misses some; the assay was immunoSEQ multiplex PCR. Of some 410,000 clones in the sample, more than 80% were seen once. These data originate in a study of control samples from healthy donors and cancer patients. The sequence derives from a man aged 35 to 55 with head and neck cancer. The V gene is TRBV5-1, the J gene TRBJ1-5; 9 positions agree with TRBD1. The sequencing sample was made of PBMCs. The CDR3 is CASSNTGGAGQPQHF. CDR3 bases: TGCGCCAGCAGCAATACAGGGGGCGCGGGCCAGCCCCAGCATTTT.